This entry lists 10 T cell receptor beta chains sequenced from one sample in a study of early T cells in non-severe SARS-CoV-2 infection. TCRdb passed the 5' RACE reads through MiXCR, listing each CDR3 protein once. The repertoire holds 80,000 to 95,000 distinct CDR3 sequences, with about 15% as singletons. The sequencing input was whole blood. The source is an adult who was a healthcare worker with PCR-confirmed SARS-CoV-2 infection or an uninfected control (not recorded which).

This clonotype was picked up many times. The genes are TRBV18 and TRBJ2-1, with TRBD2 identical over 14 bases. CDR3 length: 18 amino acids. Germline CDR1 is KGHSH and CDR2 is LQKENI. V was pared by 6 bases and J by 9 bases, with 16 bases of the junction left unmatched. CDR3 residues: CASSPNPGTSGGGSEQFF. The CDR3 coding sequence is TGTGCCAGCTCGCCAAACCCCGGGACTAGCGGGGGAGGAAGTGAGCAGTTCTTC.

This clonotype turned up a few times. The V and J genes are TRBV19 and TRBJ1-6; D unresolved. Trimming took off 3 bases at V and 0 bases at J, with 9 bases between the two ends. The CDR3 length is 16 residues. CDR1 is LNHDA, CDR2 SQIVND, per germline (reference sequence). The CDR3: CASSILASSYNSPLHF. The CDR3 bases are TGTGCCAGTAGTATTCTGGCCAGCTCCTATAATTCACCCCTCCACTTT.

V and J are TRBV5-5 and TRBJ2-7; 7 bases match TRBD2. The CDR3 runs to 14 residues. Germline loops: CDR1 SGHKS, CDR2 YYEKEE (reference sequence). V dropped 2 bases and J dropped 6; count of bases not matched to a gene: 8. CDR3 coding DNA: TGTGCCAGCAGCTTAAGCGGGGCAGGGTCCGAGCAGTACGTC. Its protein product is CASSLSGAGSEQYV.

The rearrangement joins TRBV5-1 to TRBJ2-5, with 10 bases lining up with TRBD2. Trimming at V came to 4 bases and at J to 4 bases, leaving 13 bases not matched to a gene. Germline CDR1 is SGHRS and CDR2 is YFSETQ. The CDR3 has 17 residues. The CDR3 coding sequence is TGCGCCAGCAGCGGGGACCTCCTACTAGCGGGGATAGAGACCCAGTACTTC. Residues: CASSGDLLLAGIETQYF.

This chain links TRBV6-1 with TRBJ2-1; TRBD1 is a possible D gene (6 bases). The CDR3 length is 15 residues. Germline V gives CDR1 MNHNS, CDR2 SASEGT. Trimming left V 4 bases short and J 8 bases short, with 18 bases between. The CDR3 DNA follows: TGTGCCAGCAGTGGGGACACGGCTTTAAGGGATGAGCAGTTCTTC. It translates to CASSGDTALRDEQFF.

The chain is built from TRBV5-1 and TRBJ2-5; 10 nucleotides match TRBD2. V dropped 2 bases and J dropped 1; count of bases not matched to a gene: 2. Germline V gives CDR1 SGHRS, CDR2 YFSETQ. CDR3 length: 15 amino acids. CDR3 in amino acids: CASSFSGGSQETQYF. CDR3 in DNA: TGCGCCAGCAGCTTTAGCGGGGGGTCCCAAGAGACCCAGTACTTC.

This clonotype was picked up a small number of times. CDR3 sequence reads: CASSSRTSGGADEQFF. The CDR3 region has the DNA TGTGCCAGCAGCTCAAGGACTAGCGGGGGGGCCGACGAGCAGTTCTTC. The rearrangement uses TRBV11-2 and TRBJ2-1; TRBD2 aligns across 15 bases. V shed 4 bases and J 10 bases; nucleotides not matched to a gene: 8. The length of the CDR3 is 16 residues. Per germline, CDR1 SGHAT and CDR2 FQNNGV.

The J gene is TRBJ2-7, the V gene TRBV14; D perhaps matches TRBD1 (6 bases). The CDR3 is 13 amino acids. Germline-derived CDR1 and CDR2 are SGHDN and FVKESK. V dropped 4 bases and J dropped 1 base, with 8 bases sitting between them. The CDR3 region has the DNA TGTGCCAGCAGCCTTGGACAGTCCTACGAGCAGTACGTC. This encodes CASSLGQSYEQYV.

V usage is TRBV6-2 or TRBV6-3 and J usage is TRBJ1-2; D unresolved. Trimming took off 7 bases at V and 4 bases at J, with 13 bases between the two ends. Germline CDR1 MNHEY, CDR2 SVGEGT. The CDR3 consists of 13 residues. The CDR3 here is CASNPTGTYGYTF. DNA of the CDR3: TGTGCCAGCAACCCAACGGGTACCTATGGCTACACCTTC.

CDR3 protein: CASSQGTPKGNTIYF. The CDR3 nucleotides read TGTGCCAGCAGCCAAGGGACCCCGAAGGGAAACACCATATATTTT. V is TRBV3-1 and J is TRBJ1-3; no firm D call. V dropped 1 base and J dropped 4 bases, with 11 bases sitting between them. This CDR3 spans 15 amino acids. The germline gives CDR1 LGHDT, CDR2 YNNKEL (reference sequence).